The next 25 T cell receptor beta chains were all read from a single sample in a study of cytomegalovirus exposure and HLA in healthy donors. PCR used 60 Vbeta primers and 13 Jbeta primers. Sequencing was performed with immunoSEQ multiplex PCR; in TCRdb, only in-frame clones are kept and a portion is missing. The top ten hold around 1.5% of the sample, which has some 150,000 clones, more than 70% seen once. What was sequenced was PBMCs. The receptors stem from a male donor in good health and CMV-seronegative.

CDR3 DNA: TGTGCCAGCCGATCTTCAGGGGGTTTATTCACAGATACGCAGTATTTT. This codes for CASRSSGGLFTDTQYF. V gene TRBV5-4 combines with J gene TRBJ2-3; 7 nucleotides line up with TRBD1. CDR1 and CDR2 from the germline V gene are SGHNT and YYREEE (reference sequence). This CDR3 is built from 16 residues. J was trimmed by 2 bases and V by 7 bases; bases with no gene match: 13.

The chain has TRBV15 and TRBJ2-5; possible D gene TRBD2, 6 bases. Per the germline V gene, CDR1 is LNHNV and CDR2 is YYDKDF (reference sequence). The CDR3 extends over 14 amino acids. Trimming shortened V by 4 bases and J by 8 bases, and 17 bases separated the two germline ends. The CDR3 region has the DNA TGTGCCACCAGCATAGCGGACTCCAAGAGTACCCAGTACTTC. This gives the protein CATSIADSKSTQYF.

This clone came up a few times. The CDR3 bases are TGTGCCAGCAAAATCCGTCGGCCTGAGGACTATGGCTACACCTTC. This translates into CASKIRRPEDYGYTF. The chain combines TRBV19 with TRBJ1-2; D not resolved. V was pared by 9 bases and J by 3 bases, with 20 bases between. Germline values: CDR1 LNHDA, CDR2 SQIVND (reference sequence). This CDR3 comprises 15 residues.

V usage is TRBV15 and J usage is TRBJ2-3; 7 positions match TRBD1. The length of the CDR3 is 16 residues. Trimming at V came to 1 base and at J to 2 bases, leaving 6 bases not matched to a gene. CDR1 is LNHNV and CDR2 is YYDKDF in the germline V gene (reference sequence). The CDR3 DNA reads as TGTGCCACCAGCAGAGGCCGAGGGGGCTACACAGATACGCAGTATTTT. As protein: CATSRGRGGYTDTQYF.

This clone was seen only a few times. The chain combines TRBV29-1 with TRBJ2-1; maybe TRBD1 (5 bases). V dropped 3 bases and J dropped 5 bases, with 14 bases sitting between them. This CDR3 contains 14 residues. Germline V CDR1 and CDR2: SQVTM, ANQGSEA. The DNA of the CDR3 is TGCAGCGTTGAGGTGGGCAGGGTGGACAATGAGCAGTTCTTC. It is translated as CSVEVGRVDNEQFF.

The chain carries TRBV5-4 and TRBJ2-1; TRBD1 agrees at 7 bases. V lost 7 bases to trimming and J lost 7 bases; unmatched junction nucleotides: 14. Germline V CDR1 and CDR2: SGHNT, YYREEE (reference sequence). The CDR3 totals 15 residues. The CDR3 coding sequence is TGTGCCAGCGGAAAGACAGGGTCGAGCTTGAATGAGCAGTTCTTC. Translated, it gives CASGKTGSSLNEQFF.

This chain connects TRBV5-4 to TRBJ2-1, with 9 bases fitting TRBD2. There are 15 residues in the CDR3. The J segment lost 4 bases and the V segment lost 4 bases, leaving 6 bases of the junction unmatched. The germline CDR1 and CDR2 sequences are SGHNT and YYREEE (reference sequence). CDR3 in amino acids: CASSTLAGFYNEQFF. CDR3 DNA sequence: TGTGCCAGCAGCACCCTAGCGGGGTTTTACAATGAGCAGTTCTTC.

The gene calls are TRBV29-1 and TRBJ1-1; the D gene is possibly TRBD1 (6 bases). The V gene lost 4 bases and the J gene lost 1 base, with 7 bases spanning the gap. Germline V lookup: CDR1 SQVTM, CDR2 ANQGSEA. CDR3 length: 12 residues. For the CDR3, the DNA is TGCAGCGTTGGCAGGGGGAACACTGAAGCTTTCTTT. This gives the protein CSVGRGNTEAFF.

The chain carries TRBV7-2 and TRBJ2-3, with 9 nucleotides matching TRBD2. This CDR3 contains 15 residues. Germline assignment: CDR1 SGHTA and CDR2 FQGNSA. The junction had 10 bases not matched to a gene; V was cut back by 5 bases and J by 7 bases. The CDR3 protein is CASSPRQREANTQYF. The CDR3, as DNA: TGTGCCAGCAGCCCACGGCAGCGGGAGGCGAATACGCAGTATTTT. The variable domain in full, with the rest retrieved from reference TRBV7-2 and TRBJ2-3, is GAGVSQSPSNKVTEKGKDVELRCDPISGHTALYWYRQSLGQGLEFLIYFQGNSAPDKSGLPSDRFSAERTGGSVSTLTIQRTQQEDSAVYLCASSPRQREANTQYFGPGTRLTVL.

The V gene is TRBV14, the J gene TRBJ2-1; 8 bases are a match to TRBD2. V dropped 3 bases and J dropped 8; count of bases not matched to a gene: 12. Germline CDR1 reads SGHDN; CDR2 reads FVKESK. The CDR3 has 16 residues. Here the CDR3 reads CASSHYPGLGRDEQFF. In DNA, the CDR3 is TGTGCCAGCAGCCACTATCCGGGACTAGGTAGAGATGAGCAGTTCTTC.

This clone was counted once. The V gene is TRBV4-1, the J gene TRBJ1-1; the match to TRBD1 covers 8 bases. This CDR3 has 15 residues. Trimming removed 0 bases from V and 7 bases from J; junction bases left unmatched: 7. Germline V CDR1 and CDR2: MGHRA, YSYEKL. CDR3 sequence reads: CASSQDSGGSGEAFF. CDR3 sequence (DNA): TGCGCCAGCAGCCAAGATTCAGGGGGCTCTGGTGAAGCTTTCTTT.

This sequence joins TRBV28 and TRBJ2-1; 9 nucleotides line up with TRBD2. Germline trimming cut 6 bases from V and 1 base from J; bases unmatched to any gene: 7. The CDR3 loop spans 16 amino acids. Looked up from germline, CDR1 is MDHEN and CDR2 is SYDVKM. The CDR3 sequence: CASSRSGRMSYNEQFF. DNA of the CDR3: TGTGCCAGCAGCAGAAGCGGGAGGATGTCCTACAATGAGCAGTTCTTC.

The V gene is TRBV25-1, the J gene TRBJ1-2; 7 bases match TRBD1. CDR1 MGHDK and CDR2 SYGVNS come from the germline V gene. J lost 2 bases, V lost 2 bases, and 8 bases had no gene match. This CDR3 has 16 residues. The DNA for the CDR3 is TGTGCCAGCAGTGAACCCTGGCGAGGGGGCAACTATGGCTACACCTTC. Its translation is CASSEPWRGGNYGYTF.

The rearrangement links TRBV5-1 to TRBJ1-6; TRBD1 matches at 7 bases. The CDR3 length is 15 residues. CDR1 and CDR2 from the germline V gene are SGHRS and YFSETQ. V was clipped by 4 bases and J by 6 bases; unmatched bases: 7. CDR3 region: CASSPQGVGNSPLHF. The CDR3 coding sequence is TGCGCCAGCAGCCCCCAGGGGGTGGGTAATTCACCCCTCCACTTT. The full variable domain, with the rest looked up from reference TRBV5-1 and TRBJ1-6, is KAGVTQTPRYLIKTRGQQVTLSCSPISGHRSVSWYQQTPGQGLQFLFEYFSETQRNKGNFPGRFSGRQFSNSRSEMNVSTLELGDSALYLCASSPQGVGNSPLHFGNGTRLTVT.

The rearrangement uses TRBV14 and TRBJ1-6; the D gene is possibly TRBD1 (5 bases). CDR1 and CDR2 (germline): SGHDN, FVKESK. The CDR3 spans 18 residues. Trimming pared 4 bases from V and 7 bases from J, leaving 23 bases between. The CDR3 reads CASSRQDRGPQRNSPLHF. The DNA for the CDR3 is TGTGCCAGCAGCCGTCAGGATAGGGGCCCACAAAGGAATTCACCCCTCCACTTT.

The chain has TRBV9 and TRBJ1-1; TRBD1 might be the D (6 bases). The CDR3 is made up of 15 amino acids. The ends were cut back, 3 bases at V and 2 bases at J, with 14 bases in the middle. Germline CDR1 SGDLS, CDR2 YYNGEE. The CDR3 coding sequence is TGTGCCAGCAGCGCCCCCGCGGGGGGCAACACTGAAGCTTTCTTT. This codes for CASSAPAGGNTEAFF.

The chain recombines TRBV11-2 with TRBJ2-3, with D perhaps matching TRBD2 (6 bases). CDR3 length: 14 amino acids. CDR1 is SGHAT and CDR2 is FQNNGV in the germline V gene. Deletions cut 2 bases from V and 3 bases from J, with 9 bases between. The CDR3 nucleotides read TGTGCCAGCAGCTTATTCCTAGCGACAGATACGCAGTATTTT. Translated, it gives CASSLFLATDTQYF.

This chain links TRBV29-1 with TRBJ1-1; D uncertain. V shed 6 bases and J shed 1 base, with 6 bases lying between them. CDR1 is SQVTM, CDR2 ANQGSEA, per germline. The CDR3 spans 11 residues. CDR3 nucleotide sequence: TGCAGCGTGAGCCCGAACACTGAAGCTTTCTTT. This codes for CSVSPNTEAFF.

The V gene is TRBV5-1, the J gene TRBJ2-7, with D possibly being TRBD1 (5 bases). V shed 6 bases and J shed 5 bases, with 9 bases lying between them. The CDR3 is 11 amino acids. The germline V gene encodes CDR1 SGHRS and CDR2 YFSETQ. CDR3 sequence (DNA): TGCGCCAGCAAAGGGGCTAACGAGCAGTACTTC. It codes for CASKGANEQYF.

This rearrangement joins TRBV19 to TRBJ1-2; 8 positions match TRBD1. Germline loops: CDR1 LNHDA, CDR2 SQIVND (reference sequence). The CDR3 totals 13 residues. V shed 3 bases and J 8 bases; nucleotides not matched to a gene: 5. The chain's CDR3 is CASSIQGAGGYTF. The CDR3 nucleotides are TGTGCCAGTAGTATTCAGGGGGCCGGGGGCTACACCTTC.

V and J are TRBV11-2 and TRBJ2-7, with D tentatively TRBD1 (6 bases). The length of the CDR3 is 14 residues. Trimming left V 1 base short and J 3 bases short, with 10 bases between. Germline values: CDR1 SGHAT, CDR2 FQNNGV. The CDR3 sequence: CASSLAGQSYEQYF. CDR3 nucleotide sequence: TGTGCCAGCAGCTTAGCCGGACAGAGCTACGAGCAGTACTTC.

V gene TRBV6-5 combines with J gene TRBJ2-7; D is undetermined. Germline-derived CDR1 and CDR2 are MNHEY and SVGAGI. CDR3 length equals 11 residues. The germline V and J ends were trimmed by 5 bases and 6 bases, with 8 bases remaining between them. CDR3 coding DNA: TGTGCCAGCAGTCGCGACACCGAGCAGTACTTC. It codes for CASSRDTEQYF.

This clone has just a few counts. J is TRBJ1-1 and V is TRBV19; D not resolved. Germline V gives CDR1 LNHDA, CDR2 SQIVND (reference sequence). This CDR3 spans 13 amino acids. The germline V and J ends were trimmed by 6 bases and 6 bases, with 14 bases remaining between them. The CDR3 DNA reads TGTGCCAGTAGACCTCACGCGATCCCTGAAGCTTTCTTT. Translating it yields CASRPHAIPEAFF.

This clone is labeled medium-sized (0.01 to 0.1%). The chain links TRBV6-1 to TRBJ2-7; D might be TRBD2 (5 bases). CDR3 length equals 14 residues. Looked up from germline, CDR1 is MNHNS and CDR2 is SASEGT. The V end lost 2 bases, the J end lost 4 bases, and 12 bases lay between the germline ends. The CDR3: CASSEILEGYEQYF. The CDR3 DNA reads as TGTGCCAGCAGTGAAATTTTAGAGGGTTACGAGCAGTACTTC.

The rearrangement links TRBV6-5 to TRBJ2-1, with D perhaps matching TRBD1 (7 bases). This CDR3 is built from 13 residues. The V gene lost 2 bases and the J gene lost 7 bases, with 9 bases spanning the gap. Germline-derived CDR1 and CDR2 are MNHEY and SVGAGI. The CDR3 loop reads CASSYPGGNEQFF. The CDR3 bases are TGTGCCAGCAGTTACCCAGGGGGGAATGAGCAGTTCTTC.